This T cell receptor beta chain comes out of a study of blood T cell repertoires in COVID-19. The method was immunoSEQ multiplex PCR; TCRdb's version includes in-frame clones alone and lacks a portion of them. This sample has 200,000 or so clones, with roughly 87% found just once. Germline V gene lookup returns CDR1 MGHRA and CDR2 YSYEKL. V gave up 0 bases and J gave up 5 bases; unmatched junction bases: 4. The CDR3 runs to 15 residues. The TCR was taken from a man in his forties or fifties with active or convalescent COVID-19. The source material was peripheral blood. The chain carries TRBV4-1 and TRBJ2-3; 8 bases are shared with TRBD2. The DNA of the CDR3 is TGCGCCAGCAGCCAAGATCGCGGGGGGAAAGATACGCAGTATTTT. Protein: CASSQDRGGKDTQYF.